This TCR beta chain was sequenced during a study of blood T cell repertoires in COVID-19. After removal of 5 bases from V and 4 bases from J, the junction contained 6 bases not matched to a gene. The CDR3 is made up of 15 amino acids. Germline V gene lookup returns CDR1 GTSNPN and CDR2 SVGIG (reference sequence). Assay: immunoSEQ multiplex PCR; the TCRdb copy retains only in-frame clones and omits some. This table has some 350,000 clones, approximately 89% appearing once. The rearrangement joins TRBV30 to TRBJ2-5; 14 bases map to TRBD2. The clonotype comes from a man aged 25-45 years who had recovered from COVID-19. Sequences were obtained from PBMCs or T cells enriched from blood (not recorded which). CDR3 protein: CAWAVGLAGAETQYF. The DNA of the CDR3 is TGTGCCTGGGCTGTGGGACTAGCGGGGGCAGAGACCCAGTACTTC.